The source of this T cell receptor (beta chain) is a study of human T cells and chemical hapten exposure. Using its own MiXCR run on the RACE reads, TCRdb lists one record per CDR3 protein. The profile shows tens of thousands of distinct CDR3 sequences, 10% of them singletons. The CDR3 sequence is 11 residues long. The V gene's germline CDR1 is DFQATT and CDR2 SNEGSKA (reference sequence). The J segment lost 5 bases and the V segment lost 6 bases, leaving 2 bases of the junction unmatched. This clonotype was found a few times. The time point denotes: pre-sensitization, week 0. As for treatment: therapeutic diphenylcyclopropenone sensitization with weekly scalp DPC. Whole blood that had not been fractionated was the source of extracted total RNA.

The sequence was obtained from a man in his fifties or sixties with alopecia areata. Some clones in this sample may be carry-over from other donors' samples. The source material was whole blood, sampled in connection with sensitization to the hapten diphenylcyclopropenone (DPC). This chain joins TRBV20-1 and TRBJ2-3; 7 bases are shared with TRBD1. The CDR3 sequence: CSARQGDTQYF. The CDR3 DNA follows: TGCAGTGCCCGACAGGGAGATACGCAGTATTTT.